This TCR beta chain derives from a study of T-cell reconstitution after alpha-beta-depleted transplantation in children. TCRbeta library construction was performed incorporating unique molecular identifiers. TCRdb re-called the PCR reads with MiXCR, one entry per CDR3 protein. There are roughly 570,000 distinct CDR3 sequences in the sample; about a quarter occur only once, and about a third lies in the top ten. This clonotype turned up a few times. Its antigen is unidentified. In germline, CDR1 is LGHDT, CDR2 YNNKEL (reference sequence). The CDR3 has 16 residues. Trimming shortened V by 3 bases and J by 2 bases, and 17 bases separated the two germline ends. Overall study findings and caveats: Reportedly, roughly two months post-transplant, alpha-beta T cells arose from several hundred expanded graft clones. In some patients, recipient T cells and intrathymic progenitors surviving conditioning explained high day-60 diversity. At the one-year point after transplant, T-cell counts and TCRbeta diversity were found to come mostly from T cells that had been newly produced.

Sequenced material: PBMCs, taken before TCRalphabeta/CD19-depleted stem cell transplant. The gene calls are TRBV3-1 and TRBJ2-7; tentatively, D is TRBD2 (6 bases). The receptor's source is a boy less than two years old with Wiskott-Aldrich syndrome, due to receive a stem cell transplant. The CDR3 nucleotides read TGTGCCAGCAGCCAGCTTATTAGCGGAACCCCCTACGAGCAGTACTTC. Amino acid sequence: CASSQLISGTPYEQYF.